This T cell receptor beta chain was sequenced during a study of blood T cell repertoires in COVID-19. CDR3 size: 12 residues. Germline V CDR1 and CDR2: MNHNY, SVGAGI (reference sequence). V lost 5 bases to trimming and J lost 6 bases, with 8 bases between them. Repertoires were generated with immunoSEQ multiplex PCR, while TCRdb's copy carries only in-frame clones and drops some. Altogether 80,000 or so clones are present, roughly 82% being singletons, with the ten largest covering about 9.4%. The sequenced material came from peripheral blood. This TCR was sampled from a man aged 55-75 years with acute or convalescent COVID-19. The chain combines TRBV6-6 with TRBJ2-1; D might be TRBD1 (5 bases). Here the CDR3 reads CASSTQGNEQFF. The CDR3 DNA is TGTGCCAGCAGTACCCAGGGCAATGAGCAGTTCTTC.